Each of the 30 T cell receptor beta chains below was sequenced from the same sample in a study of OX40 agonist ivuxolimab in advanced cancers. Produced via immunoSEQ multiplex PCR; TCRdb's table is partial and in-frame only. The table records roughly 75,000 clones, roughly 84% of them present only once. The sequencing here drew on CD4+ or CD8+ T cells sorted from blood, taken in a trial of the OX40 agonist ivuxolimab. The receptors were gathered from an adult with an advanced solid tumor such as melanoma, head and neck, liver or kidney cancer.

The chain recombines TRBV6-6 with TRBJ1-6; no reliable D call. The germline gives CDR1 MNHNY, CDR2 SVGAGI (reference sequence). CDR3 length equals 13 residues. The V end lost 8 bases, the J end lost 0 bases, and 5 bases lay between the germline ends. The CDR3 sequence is CASRGSYNSPLHF. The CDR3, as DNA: TGTGCCAGCCGAGGCTCCTATAATTCACCCCTCCACTTT.

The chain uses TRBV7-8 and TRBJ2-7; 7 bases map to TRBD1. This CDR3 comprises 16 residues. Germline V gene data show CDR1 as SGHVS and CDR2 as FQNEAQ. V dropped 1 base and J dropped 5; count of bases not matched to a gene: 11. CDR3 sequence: CASSLGVSGGSHEQYF. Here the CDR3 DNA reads TGTGCCAGCAGCTTAGGGGTTTCAGGGGGTTCCCACGAGCAGTACTTC.

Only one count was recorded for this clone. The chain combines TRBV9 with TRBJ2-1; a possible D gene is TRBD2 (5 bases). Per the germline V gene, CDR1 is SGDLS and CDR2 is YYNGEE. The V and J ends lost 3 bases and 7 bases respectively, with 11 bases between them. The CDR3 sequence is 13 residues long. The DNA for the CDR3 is TGTGCCAGCAGCGGGACTTTCCCGAATGAGCAGTTCTTC. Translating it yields CASSGTFPNEQFF.

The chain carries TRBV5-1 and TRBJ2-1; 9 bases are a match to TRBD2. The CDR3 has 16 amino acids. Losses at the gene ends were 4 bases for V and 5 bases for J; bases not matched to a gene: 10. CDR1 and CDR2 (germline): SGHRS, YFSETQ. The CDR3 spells CASSQDPSGANNEQFF. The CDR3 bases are TGCGCCAGCAGCCAAGACCCTAGCGGGGCTAACAATGAGCAGTTCTTC. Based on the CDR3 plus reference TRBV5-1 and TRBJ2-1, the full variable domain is KAGVTQTPRYLIKTRGQQVTLSCSPISGHRSVSWYQQTPGQGLQFLFEYFSETQRNKGNFPGRFSGRQFSNSRSEMNVSTLELGDSALYLCASSQDPSGANNEQFFGPGTRLTVL.

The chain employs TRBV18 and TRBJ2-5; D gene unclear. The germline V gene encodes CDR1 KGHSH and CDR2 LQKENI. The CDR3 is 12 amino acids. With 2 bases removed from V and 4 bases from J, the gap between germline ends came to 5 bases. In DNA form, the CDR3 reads TGTGCCAGCTCACCAGTCTTAGAGACCCAGTACTTC. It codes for CASSPVLETQYF.

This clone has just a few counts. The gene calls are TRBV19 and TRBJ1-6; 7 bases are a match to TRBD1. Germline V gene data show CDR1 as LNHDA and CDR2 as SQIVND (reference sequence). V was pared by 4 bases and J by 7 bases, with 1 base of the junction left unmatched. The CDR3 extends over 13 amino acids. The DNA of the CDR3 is TGTGCCAGTAGTAGGACAGGAAATTCACCCCTCCACTTT. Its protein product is CASSRTGNSPLHF.

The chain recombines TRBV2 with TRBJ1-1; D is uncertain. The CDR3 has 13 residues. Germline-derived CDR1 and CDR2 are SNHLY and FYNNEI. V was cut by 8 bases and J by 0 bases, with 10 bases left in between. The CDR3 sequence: CASQQQMNTEAFF. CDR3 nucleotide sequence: TGTGCCAGCCAACAGCAAATGAACACTGAAGCTTTCTTT.

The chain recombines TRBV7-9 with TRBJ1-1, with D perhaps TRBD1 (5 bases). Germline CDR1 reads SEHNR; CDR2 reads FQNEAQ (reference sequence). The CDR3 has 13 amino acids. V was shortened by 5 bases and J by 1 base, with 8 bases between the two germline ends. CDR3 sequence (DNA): TGTGCCAGCAGCGAAGGACAGAACACTGAAGCTTTCTTT. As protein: CASSEGQNTEAFF.

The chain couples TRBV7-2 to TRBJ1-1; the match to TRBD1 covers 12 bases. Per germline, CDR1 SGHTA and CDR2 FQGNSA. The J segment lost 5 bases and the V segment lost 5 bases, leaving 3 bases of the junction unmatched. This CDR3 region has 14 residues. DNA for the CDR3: TGTGCCAGCAGCCTGGGACAGGGGGCGACTGAAGCTTTCTTT. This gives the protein CASSLGQGATEAFF.

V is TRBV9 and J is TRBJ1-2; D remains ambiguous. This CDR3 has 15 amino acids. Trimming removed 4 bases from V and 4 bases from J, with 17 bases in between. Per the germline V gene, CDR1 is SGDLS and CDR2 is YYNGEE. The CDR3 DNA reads TGTGCCAGCAGCCCCCGACCTGATTCGGGCTATGGCTACACCTTC. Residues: CASSPRPDSGYGYTF.

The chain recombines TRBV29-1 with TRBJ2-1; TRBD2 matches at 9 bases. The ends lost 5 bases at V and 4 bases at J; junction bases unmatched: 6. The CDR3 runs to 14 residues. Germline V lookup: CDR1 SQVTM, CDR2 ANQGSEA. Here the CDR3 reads CSVKLAGHYNEQFF. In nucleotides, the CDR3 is TGCAGCGTTAAGCTAGCGGGACATTACAATGAGCAGTTCTTC.

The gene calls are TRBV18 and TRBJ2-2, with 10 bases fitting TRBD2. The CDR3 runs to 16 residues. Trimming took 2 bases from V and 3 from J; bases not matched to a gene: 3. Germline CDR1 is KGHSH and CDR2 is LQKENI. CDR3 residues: CASSPKAGGHTGELFF. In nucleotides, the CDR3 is TGTGCCAGCTCACCAAAAGCGGGAGGGCACACCGGGGAGCTGTTTTTT.

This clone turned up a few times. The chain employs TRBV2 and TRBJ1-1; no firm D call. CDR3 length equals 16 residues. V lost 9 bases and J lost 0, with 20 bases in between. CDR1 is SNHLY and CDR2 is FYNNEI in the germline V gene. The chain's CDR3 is CARARFPAPMNTEAFF. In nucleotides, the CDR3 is TGTGCCAGGGCCCGATTTCCAGCGCCGATGAACACTGAAGCTTTCTTT.

DNA for the CDR3: TGTGCCAGCAGCCTCCAGGGGGGTAGCACAGATACGCAGTATTTT. Amino acid sequence: CASSLQGGSTDTQYF. The chain combines TRBV14 with TRBJ2-3, with TRBD1 as a possible D gene (7 bases). V lost 4 bases and J lost 0, with 11 bases in between. Germline V gives CDR1 SGHDN, CDR2 FVKESK. This CDR3 has 15 residues.

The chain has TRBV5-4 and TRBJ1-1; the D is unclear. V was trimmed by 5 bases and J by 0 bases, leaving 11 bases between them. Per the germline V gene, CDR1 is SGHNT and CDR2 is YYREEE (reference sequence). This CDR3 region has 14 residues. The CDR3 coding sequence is TGTGCCAGCAGTCGAAATAGGATGAACACTGAAGCTTTCTTT. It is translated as CASSRNRMNTEAFF.

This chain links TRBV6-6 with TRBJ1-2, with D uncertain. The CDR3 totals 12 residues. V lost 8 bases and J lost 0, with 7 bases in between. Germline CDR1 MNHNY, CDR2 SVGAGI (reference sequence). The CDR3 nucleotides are TGTGCCAGCCTTTTAGCTAACTATGGCTACACCTTC. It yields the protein CASLLANYGYTF.

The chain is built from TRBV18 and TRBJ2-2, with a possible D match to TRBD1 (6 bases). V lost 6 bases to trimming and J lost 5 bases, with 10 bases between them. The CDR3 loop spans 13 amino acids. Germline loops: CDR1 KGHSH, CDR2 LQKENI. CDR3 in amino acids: CASSSDRTGELFF. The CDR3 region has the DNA TGTGCCAGCTCCTCGGACAGAACCGGGGAGCTGTTTTTT.

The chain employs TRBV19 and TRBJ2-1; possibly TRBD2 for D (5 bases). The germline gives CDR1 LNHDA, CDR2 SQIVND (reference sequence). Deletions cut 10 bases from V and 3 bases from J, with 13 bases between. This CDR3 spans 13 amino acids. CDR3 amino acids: CATAPGGYNEQFF. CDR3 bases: TGTGCCACCGCCCCTGGAGGCTACAATGAGCAGTTCTTC.

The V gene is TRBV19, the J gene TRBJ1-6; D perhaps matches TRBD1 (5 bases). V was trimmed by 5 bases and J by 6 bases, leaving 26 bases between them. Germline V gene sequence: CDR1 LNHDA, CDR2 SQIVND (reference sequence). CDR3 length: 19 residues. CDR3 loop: CASSPSPKLRDGFNSPLHF. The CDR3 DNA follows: TGTGCCAGTAGTCCTAGCCCCAAACTCAGGGACGGATTTAATTCACCCCTCCACTTT.

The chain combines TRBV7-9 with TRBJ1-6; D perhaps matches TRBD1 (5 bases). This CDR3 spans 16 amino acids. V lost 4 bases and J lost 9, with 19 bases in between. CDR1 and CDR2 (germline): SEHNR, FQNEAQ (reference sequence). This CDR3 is CASSSSTGAGGSPLHF. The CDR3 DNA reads TGTGCCAGCAGCTCTAGCACTGGGGCTGGCGGTTCACCCCTCCACTTT. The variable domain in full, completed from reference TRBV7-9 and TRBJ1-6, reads DTGVSQNPRHKITKRGQNVTFRCDPISEHNRLYWYRQTLGQGPEFLTYFQNEAQLEKSRLLSDRFSAERPKGSFSTLEIQRTEQGDSAMYLCASSSSTGAGGSPLHFGNGTRLTVT.

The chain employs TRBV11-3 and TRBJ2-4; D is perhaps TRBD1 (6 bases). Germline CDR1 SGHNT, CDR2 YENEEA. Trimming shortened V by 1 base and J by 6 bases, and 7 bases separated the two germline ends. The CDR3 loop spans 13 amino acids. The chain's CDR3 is CASSLAQGNIQYF. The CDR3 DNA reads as TGTGCCAGCAGCTTAGCACAGGGAAACATTCAGTACTTC.

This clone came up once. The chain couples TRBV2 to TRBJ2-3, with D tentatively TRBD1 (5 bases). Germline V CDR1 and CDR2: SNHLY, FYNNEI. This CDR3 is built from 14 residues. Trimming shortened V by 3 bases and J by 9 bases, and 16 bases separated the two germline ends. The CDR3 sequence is CASSDARAVWTQYF. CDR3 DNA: TGTGCCAGCAGTGACGCCAGGGCAGTATGGACGCAGTATTTT.

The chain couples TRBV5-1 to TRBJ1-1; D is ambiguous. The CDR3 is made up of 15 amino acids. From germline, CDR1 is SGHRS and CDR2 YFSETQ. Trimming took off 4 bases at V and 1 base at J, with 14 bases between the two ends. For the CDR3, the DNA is TGCGCCAGCAGCCCCCGACGGTCTGGGAACACTGAAGCTTTCTTT. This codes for CASSPRRSGNTEAFF. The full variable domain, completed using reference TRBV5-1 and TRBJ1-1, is KAGVTQTPRYLIKTRGQQVTLSCSPISGHRSVSWYQQTPGQGLQFLFEYFSETQRNKGNFPGRFSGRQFSNSRSEMNVSTLELGDSALYLCASSPRRSGNTEAFFGQGTRLTVV.

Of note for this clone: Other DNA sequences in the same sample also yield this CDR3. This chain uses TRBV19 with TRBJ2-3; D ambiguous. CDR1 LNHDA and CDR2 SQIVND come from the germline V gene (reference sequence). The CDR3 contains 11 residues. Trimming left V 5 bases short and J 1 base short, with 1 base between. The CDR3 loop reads CASSRTDTQYF. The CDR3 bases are TGTGCCAGTAGTCGCACAGATACGCAGTATTTT. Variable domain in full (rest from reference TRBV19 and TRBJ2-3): DGGITQSPKYLFRKEGQNVTLSCEQNLNHDAMYWYRQDPGQGLRLIYYSQIVNDFQKGDIAEGYSVSREKKESFPLTVTSAQKNPTAFYLCASSRTDTQYFGPGTRLTVL.

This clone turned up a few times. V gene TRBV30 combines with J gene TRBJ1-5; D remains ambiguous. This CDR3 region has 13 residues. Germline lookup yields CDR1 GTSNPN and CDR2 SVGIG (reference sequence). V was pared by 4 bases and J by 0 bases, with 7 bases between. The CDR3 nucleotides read TGTGCCTGGAACCGTAATAGCAATCAGCCCCAGCATTTT. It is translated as CAWNRNSNQPQHF.

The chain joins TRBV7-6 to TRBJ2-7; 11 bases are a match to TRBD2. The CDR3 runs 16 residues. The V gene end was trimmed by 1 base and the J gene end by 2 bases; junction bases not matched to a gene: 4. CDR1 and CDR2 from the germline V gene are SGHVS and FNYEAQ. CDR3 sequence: CASSLGLAGLTYEQYF. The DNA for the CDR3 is TGTGCCAGCAGCTTAGGACTAGCGGGACTCACCTACGAGCAGTACTTC. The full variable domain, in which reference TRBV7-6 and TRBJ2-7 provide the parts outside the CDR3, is GAGVSQSPRYKVTKRGQDVALRCDPISGHVSLYWYRQALGQGPEFLTYFNYEAQQDKSGLPNDRFSAERPEGSISTLTIQRTEQRDSAMYRCASSLGLAGLTYEQYFGPGTRLTVT.

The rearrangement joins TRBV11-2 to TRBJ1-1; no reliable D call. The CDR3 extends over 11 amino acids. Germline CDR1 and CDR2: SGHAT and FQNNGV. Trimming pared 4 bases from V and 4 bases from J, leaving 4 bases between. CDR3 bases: TGTGCCAGCAGCTCCATCACTGAAGCTTTCTTT. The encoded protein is CASSSITEAFF. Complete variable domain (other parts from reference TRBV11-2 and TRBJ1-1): EAGVAQSPRYKIIEKRQSVAFWCNPISGHATLYWYQQILGQGPKLLIQFQNNGVVDDSQLPKDRFSAERLKGVDSTLKIQPAKLEDSAVYLCASSSITEAFFGQGTRLTVV.

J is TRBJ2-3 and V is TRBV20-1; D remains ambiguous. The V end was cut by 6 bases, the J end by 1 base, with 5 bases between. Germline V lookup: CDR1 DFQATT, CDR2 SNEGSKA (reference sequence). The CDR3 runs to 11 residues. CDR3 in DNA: TGCAGTGCCCCCGGCACAGATACGCAGTATTTT. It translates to CSAPGTDTQYF.

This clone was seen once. The CDR3 loop is CASSTGLQETQYF. The CDR3 bases are TGTGCCAGCTCAACGGGACTGCAAGAGACCCAGTACTTC. This chain connects TRBV18 to TRBJ2-5; weak D call: TRBD2 (6 bases). Germline V gene sequence: CDR1 KGHSH, CDR2 LQKENI. This CDR3 is built from 13 residues. Trimming removed 5 bases at V and 2 bases at J, with 9 bases between.

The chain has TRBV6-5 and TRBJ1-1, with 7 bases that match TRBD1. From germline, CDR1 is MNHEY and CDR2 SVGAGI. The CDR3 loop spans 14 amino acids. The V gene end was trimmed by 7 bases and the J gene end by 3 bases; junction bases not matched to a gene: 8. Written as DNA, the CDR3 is TGTGCCAGCACCAACAGGGGTTTGGACACTGAAGCTTTCTTT. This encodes CASTNRGLDTEAFF.